A selection of T cell receptor beta chains follows, all from one sample in a study of blood T cell repertoires in COVID-19. Some clones are missing from TCRdb's copy, which holds only in-frame ones; the method was immunoSEQ multiplex PCR. In the table there are 70,000 to 95,000 clones, 85% to 90% of which are singletons. The sequenced material came from peripheral blood. The source is a human donor with active COVID-19. The donor label of this sample is uncertain. CDR3s include the opening cysteine and the closing phenylalanine or tryptophan. Each record gives: D gene, V gene, J gene, clone size, CDR3 protein, CDR3 DNA. D genes are given only for firm matches. Not every row has a clone size; where given, it reads once, few, many or a size class.

d_gene: TRBD1; v_gene: TRBV28; j_gene: TRBJ2-6; abundance: .; CDR3aa: CASRDTGASGANVLTF; CDR3nt: TGTGCCAGCAGGGATACAGGGGCCTCTGGGGCCAACGTCCTGACTTTC
d_gene: .; v_gene: TRBV18; j_gene: TRBJ1-5; abundance: .; CDR3aa: CASSPHAGQPQHF; CDR3nt: TGTGCCAGCTCACCACATGCAGGGCAGCCCCAGCATTTT
d_gene: .; v_gene: TRBV7-9; j_gene: TRBJ1-1; abundance: .; CDR3aa: CASSFVGRTEAFF; CDR3nt: TGTGCCAGCAGCTTTGTGGGCCGCACTGAAGCTTTCTTT
d_gene: .; v_gene: TRBV4-1; j_gene: TRBJ1-1; abundance: .; CDR3aa: CASSLIDWNTEAFF; CDR3nt: TGCGCCAGCAGCCTTATAGATTGGAACACTGAAGCTTTCTTT
d_gene: TRBD1; v_gene: TRBV9; j_gene: TRBJ1-2; abundance: .; CDR3aa: CASSVGTGDYGYTF; CDR3nt: TGTGCCAGCAGCGTGGGGACAGGGGATTATGGCTACACCTTC
d_gene: TRBD1; v_gene: TRBV9; j_gene: TRBJ2-2; abundance: .; CDR3aa: CASSPRTGAGGELFF; CDR3nt: TGTGCCAGCAGCCCACGGACAGGGGCGGGCGGGGAGCTGTTTTTT
d_gene: TRBD2; v_gene: TRBV9; j_gene: TRBJ2-3; abundance: .; CDR3aa: CASSLQTSFDTQYF; CDR3nt: TGTGCCAGCAGCTTACAGACTAGCTTCGATACGCAGTATTTT
d_gene: .; v_gene: TRBV7-9; j_gene: TRBJ1-2; abundance: .; CDR3aa: CASSSLFEHYGYTF; CDR3nt: TGTGCCAGCAGCTCCCTATTTGAGCACTATGGCTACACCTTC
d_gene: .; v_gene: TRBV5-1; j_gene: TRBJ2-2; abundance: .; CDR3aa: CASSLVGAKNTGELFF; CDR3nt: TGCGCCAGCAGCTTGGTAGGGGCCAAAAACACCGGGGAGCTGTTTTTT
d_gene: TRBD2; v_gene: TRBV6-2/TRBV6-3; j_gene: TRBJ2-3; abundance: .; CDR3aa: CASSSSGGATDTQYF; CDR3nt: TGTGCCAGCAGCTCTAGCGGGGGGGCAACAGATACGCAGTATTTT
d_gene: TRBD1; v_gene: TRBV4-1; j_gene: TRBJ1-5; abundance: .; CDR3aa: CASSRTGTSNQPQHF; CDR3nt: TGCGCCAGCAGCCGGACAGGGACTAGCAATCAGCCCCAGCATTTT
d_gene: .; v_gene: TRBV6-5; j_gene: TRBJ2-7; abundance: many; CDR3aa: CASLGVRYEQYF; CDR3nt: TGTGCCAGCTTAGGGGTCCGCTACGAGCAGTACTTC
d_gene: TRBD1; v_gene: TRBV24-1; j_gene: TRBJ2-7; abundance: .; CDR3aa: CATSDFPPSRDRASYEQYF; CDR3nt: TGTGCCACCAGTGATTTTCCACCGAGCCGGGACAGGGCGTCCTACGAGCAGTACTTC
d_gene: TRBD2; v_gene: TRBV27; j_gene: TRBJ2-1; abundance: .; CDR3aa: CASLERGGFSYNEQFF; CDR3nt: TGTGCCAGCCTAGAGCGGGGGGGTTTCTCCTACAATGAGCAGTTCTTC
d_gene: TRBD1; v_gene: TRBV5-8; j_gene: TRBJ1-5; abundance: few; CDR3aa: CASSPGQGIDNQPQHF; CDR3nt: TGTGCCAGCAGCCCCGGACAGGGTATCGACAATCAGCCCCAGCATTTT